The following is a T cell receptor beta chain sequence with its context. Through a sample-barcoded 5' primer and a J-beta primer mix, a second PCR was run for roughly 7 to 11 cycles. MiXCR was run by TCRdb on the 5' RACE reads, yielding one entry per CDR3 protein. The sample lists under 850,000 distinct CDR3 sequences, around 36% seen once, with 10% to 15% in the top ten. This specimen comes from a study of blood T cells in healthy people across ages. The CDR3 totals 18 residues. The material sequenced was blood. The receptor comes from a man younger than 30 in good health. The chain couples TRBV21-1 to TRBJ2-3; the DNA was not used to check the table's D call, TRBD1. TRBV21-1 is noted as a pseudogene. CDR3 region: CASSNLGWVPRGSDTQYF. The CDR3 coding sequence is TGTGCCAGCAGCAATTTGGGGTGGGTGCCTCGGGGGTCAGATACGCAGTATTTT.